This T cell receptor (beta chain) is from a study of cytomegalovirus exposure and HLA in healthy donors. Both 60 Vbeta primers and 13 Jbeta primers went into the PCR. The table came from immunoSEQ multiplex PCR; TCRdb's copy has only in-frame clones and leaves some out. The table has approximately 130,000 clones, approximately 85% seen once. Germline V gives CDR1 SNHLY, CDR2 FYNNEI. The CDR3 consists of 12 residues. V lost 4 bases, J lost 5 bases, and 8 bases lay in between. The chain uses TRBV2 and TRBJ1-2, with no clear D. This TCR came from a woman younger than 45 in good health and CMV-seropositive. The sample comprised PBMCs. The chain's CDR3 is CASSVSGYGYTF. In DNA, the CDR3 is TGTGCCAGCAGTGTGTCAGGTTATGGCTACACCTTC.